This TCR beta chain derives from a study of T cell repertoires in cytomegalovirus infection. Study at large: Peptides in the study included HLA-C-restricted and HLA-B-restricted CMV epitopes. From public TCR beta signatures came an indication of both CMV infection and matching HLA type.

Trimming took off 4 bases at V and 5 bases at J, with 14 bases between the two ends. Germline CDR1 is SGHVT and CDR2 is SQSDAQ. The CDR3 covers 14 residues. This clonotype turned up a few times. Antigen specificity is unknown. TCRdb recomputed calls from the reads with MiXCR, one row per CDR3 protein. The sample has a few hundred thousand distinct CDR3 sequences, roughly 46% seen once. The sequence was collected from a human donor in good health (CMV status not recorded). Some clones in this sample may be carry-over from other donors' samples. The chain combines TRBV7-4 with TRBJ2-5; D unclear. The sample was cultured PBMCs, taken from culture after CMV antigen stimulation. CDR3 sequence (DNA): TGTGCCAGCAGCTCCCCCCCGACGAGGGAGACCCAGTACTTC. This gives the protein CASSSPPTRETQYF.